This TCR beta chain emerged from a study of cytomegalovirus exposure and HLA in healthy donors. About this clone: Its matching antigen is unknown.

Whole-study results and caveats: The study put around 180 TCR beta chains on its list as cytomegalovirus-associated. With later analysis, a missense DCLRE1C variant became linked to TCR beta V- and J-gene trimming.

The V segment lost 3 bases and the J segment 2 bases; nucleotides outside the gene matches: 6. Germline V gene sequence: CDR1 LNHDA, CDR2 SQIVND (reference sequence). The CDR3 runs to 16 residues. Vbeta (60) and Jbeta (13) primers were used in the PCR. Produced via immunoSEQ multiplex PCR; TCRdb's table is partial and in-frame only. The repertoire has 90,000 to 95,000 clones, approximately 84% of them found once; the top ten carry about 1.2%. This TCR came from a girl aged 2 to 9 in good health and CMV-seropositive. This chain connects TRBV19 to TRBJ2-7, with TRBD2 identical over 11 bases. The sample consisted of PBMCs. CDR3 nucleotides: TGTGCCAGTAGTATCCAGGGACTAGCGGTAACCTACGAGCAGTACTTC. As protein: CASSIQGLAVTYEQYF.